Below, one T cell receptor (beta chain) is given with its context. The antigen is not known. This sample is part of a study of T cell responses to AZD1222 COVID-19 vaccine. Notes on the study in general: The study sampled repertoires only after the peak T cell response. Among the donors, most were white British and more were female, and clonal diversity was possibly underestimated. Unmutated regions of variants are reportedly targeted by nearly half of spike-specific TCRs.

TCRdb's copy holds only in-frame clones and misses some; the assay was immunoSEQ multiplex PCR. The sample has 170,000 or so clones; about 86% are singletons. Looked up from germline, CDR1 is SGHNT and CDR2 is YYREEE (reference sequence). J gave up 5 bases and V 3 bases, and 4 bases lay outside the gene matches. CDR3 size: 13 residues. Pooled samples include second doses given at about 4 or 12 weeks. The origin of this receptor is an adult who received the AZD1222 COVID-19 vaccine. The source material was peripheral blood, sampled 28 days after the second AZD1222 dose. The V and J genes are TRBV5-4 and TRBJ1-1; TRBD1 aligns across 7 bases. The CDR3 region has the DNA TGTGCCAGCAGCTGGGACAGTCGGACTGAAGCTTTCTTT. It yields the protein CASSWDSRTEAFF.